Listed below are T cell receptor beta chains from one sample, sequenced in a study of cytomegalovirus exposure and HLA in healthy donors. Method: immunoSEQ multiplex PCR; TCRdb's copy keeps in-frame clones and lacks some. The data contain roughly 120,000 clones, roughly 80% of them singletons. The sample comprised PBMCs. Receptors were obtained from a woman aged 40 to 50 in good health and CMV-seropositive. CDR3s include the opening cysteine and the closing phenylalanine or tryptophan. A D gene is named only where the DNA matches it firmly. Only some rows state a clone size, as once, few, many or a class for expanded clones.

v_call	j_call	d_call	clone_size	cdr3_aa	cdr3_nt
TRBV29-1	TRBJ2-3	TRBD2	-	CSAFPGGTDTQYF	TGCAGCGCCTTCCCCGGGGGGACAGATACGCAGTATTTT
TRBV11-3	TRBJ2-7	TRBD1	-	CASSSRRQGSYEQYF	TGTGCCAGCAGCTCGCGGAGACAGGGTTCCTACGAGCAGTACTTC
TRBV11-2	TRBJ2-3	TRBD1	-	CASSFGWTGGYTQYF	TGTGCCAGCAGCTTCGGGTGGACAGGGGGGTATACGCAGTATTTT
TRBV4-2	TRBJ2-7	TRBD2	once	CASSPILAGAPEQYF	TGTGCCAGCAGCCCAATACTAGCGGGGGCTCCCGAGCAGTACTTC
TRBV5-4	TRBJ1-2	-	-	CASSLVDRSNYGYTF	TGTGCCAGCAGCTTGGTAGACAGGTCTAACTATGGCTACACCTTC
TRBV14	TRBJ2-3	-	-	CASARYGGSTDTQYF	TGTGCCAGCGCTAGGTACGGCGGGTCCACAGATACGCAGTATTTT
TRBV4-1	TRBJ1-5	-	-	CAGSQDPSYQPQHF	TGCGCCGGCAGCCAAGATCCGAGCTATCAGCCCCAGCATTTT
TRBV27	TRBJ1-2	-	few	CASSPGVGYGYTF	TGTGCCAGCAGTCCAGGGGTCGGCTATGGCTACACCTTC
TRBV7-9	TRBJ2-3	-	-	CASRSDQGTGADTQYF	TGTGCCAGCCGAAGTGACCAGGGTACAGGAGCAGATACGCAGTATTTT
TRBV5-6	TRBJ2-7	TRBD1	-	CASSLYVRGTYEQYF	TGTGCCAGCAGCTTGTATGTCAGGGGGACCTACGAGCAGTACTTC
TRBV5-4	TRBJ2-7	TRBD2	-	CASSMTSSGSYEQYF	TGTGCCAGCAGTATGACGAGTAGCGGGTCCTACGAGCAGTACTTC
TRBV18	TRBJ2-5	-	-	CASSPPVGQETQYF	TGTGCCAGCTCACCACCGGTCGGCCAAGAGACCCAGTACTTC